This TCR beta chain was sequenced in a study of blood T cell repertoires in COVID-19. Study-wide context: Nucleic acid was either cDNA or gDNA, and it came from T cells, B-cell-depleted T cells, or PBMCs.

Original analysis: It was from reference gene primer amplification that nucleated cell counts were estimated. Clones were sequenced by immunoSEQ multiplex PCR, and TCRdb holds only the in-frame ones, with some missing. The DNA was the basis for D and trimming; V, J and clone size are from that table. Of roughly 180,000 clones listed, approximately 79% were seen once; the top ten hold more than 6.5%. Trimming removed 0 bases from V and 4 bases from J; junction bases left unmatched: 6. The CDR3 consists of 15 residues. Germline CDR1 and CDR2: SGHRS and YFSETQ. The V call is TRBV5-1, the J call TRBJ2-7; 8 bases match TRBD2. Material for sequencing was peripheral blood. The TCR sequence derives from a woman aged 55 to 70 with COVID-19, enrolled during active disease. Here the CDR3 DNA reads TGCGCCAGCAGCTTGGCCGGGGGGGCCGGATACGAGCAGTACGTC. It translates to CASSLAGGAGYEQYV.